Presented here are 12 T cell receptor beta chains from one specimen sequenced in a study of T cells in Graves' hyperthyroidism and ophthalmopathy. Amplification targeted TCR beta CDR3 regions from RNA transcripts. The study used the HTBI primer set for a first-round RT-PCR of the TCR CDR3. TCRdb ran MiXCR on the multiplex PCR reads and lists one entry per CDR3 protein. The sample has about 180,000 distinct CDR3 sequences, about a sixth seen once. The sequencing input was blood. All receptors derive from a woman aged 50 to 60 with Graves' hyperthyroidism.

This clonotype was counted many times. The chain's CDR3 is CASSPMTEQPQHF. In DNA form, the CDR3 reads TGTGCCAGTAGTCCTATGACAGAGCAGCCCCAGCATTTT. The J gene is TRBJ1-5, the V gene TRBV19; a possible D gene is TRBD1 (5 bases). V dropped 5 bases and J dropped 7 bases, with 12 bases sitting between them. From germline, CDR1 is LNHDA and CDR2 SQIVND (reference sequence). The CDR3 runs 13 residues.

The chain couples TRBV28 to TRBJ2-1; D is perhaps TRBD2 (6 bases). Between the trimmed V and J ends, which lost 3 bases and 10 bases, there was a span of 13 bases. This CDR3 has 13 amino acids. The germline gives CDR1 MDHEN, CDR2 SYDVKM. The CDR3: CASSFTLGGEQFF. The DNA for the CDR3 is TGTGCCAGCAGTTTCACTCTAGGAGGGGAGCAGTTCTTC.

This clonotype was seen at least ten times. This chain links TRBV20-1 with TRBJ1-3, with unresolved D. V was pared by 4 bases and J by 0 bases, with 13 bases between. CDR1 and CDR2 from the germline V gene are DFQATT and SNEGSKA (reference sequence). This CDR3 region has 15 residues. CDR3 sequence (DNA): TGCAGTGCTACCCGAGGACCGATCTCTGGAAACACCATATATTTT. It specifies CSATRGPISGNTIYF.

Ten or more counts support this clonotype. The chain employs TRBV12-3 or TRBV12-4 and TRBJ2-3; D is ambiguous. This CDR3 has 14 residues. V was shortened by 4 bases and J by 2 bases, with 10 bases between the two germline ends. CDR3 residues: CASSSYSLTDTQYF. The CDR3 DNA follows: TGTGCCAGCAGTTCCTATAGTCTCACAGATACGCAGTATTTT.

This clonotype came up many times. This chain connects TRBV19 to TRBJ2-1; D is perhaps TRBD2 (6 bases). Per germline, CDR1 LNHDA and CDR2 SQIVND (reference sequence). The CDR3 is made up of 17 amino acids. Trimming took 6 bases from V and 0 from J, leaving 18 bases between them. CDR3 nucleotides: TGTGCCAGTAGCCTTTACCTAGCGAGGAGCTCCTACAATGAGCAGTTCTTC. This encodes CASSLYLARSSYNEQFF.

The CDR3 reads CASSLSGGTDNGYTF. The CDR3 bases are TGTGCCAGCAGTTTATCCGGGGGGACAGATAATGGCTACACCTTC. The chain recombines TRBV27 with TRBJ1-2, with 7 bases that match TRBD1. The junction had 7 bases not matched to a gene; V was cut back by 0 bases and J by 6 bases. The germline V gene has CDR1 MNHEY and CDR2 SMNVEV (reference sequence). The CDR3 totals 15 residues.

This clonotype was seen repeatedly, ten times or more. This sequence joins TRBV20-1 and TRBJ2-2; TRBD1 matches at 7 bases. Unmatched junction bases numbered 8, after V lost 0 bases and J lost 7 bases. The CDR3 is 15 residues long. CDR1 DFQATT and CDR2 SNEGSKA come from the germline V gene (reference sequence). The CDR3 reads CSARDGTAFYGELFF. For the CDR3, the DNA is TGCAGTGCTAGAGATGGGACAGCCTTCTACGGGGAGCTGTTTTTT.

This clonotype was observed many times. The chain employs TRBV11-3 and TRBJ1-3; 8 nucleotides line up with TRBD1. The V gene's germline CDR1 is SGHNT and CDR2 YENEEA. Trimming cost V 11 bases and J 3 bases; bases outside gene matches: 9. The CDR3 spans 14 residues. CDR3 loop: CAPNGRGLGNTIYF. CDR3 sequence (DNA): TGTGCCCCTAACGGCAGGGGGCTTGGAAACACCATATATTTT.

This chain uses TRBV12-3 or TRBV12-4 with TRBJ2-7; D is unresolved. CDR3 length: 13 amino acids. V was shortened by 3 bases and J by 7 bases, with 13 bases between the two germline ends. The CDR3 reads CASSFGPLREQYF. The DNA of the CDR3 is TGTGCCAGCAGTTTTGGCCCTCTGAGGGAGCAGTACTTC.

This clonotype was seen at least ten times. This rearrangement joins TRBV2 to TRBJ1-2; 7 nucleotides match TRBD1. Germline assignment: CDR1 SNHLY and CDR2 FYNNEI. With V trimmed by 6 bases and J by 4 bases, 11 bases remained unmatched. This CDR3 spans 15 amino acids. The CDR3 loop is CASSPRRQGAYGYTF. CDR3 bases: TGTGCCAGCAGCCCGCGCCGACAGGGCGCCTATGGCTACACCTTC.

V usage is TRBV7-2 and J usage is TRBJ2-1; tentatively, D is TRBD1 or TRBD2 (5 bases each). Germline CDR1 is SGHTA and CDR2 is FQGNSA. The CDR3 sequence is 16 residues long. V was pared by 1 base and J by 4 bases, with 14 bases between. The CDR3 reads CASSLVIGTGYNEQFF. The CDR3 nucleotides are TGTGCCAGCAGCTTAGTTATCGGGACGGGATACAATGAGCAGTTCTTC.

At least ten counts were recorded for this clonotype. The rearrangement joins TRBV7-9 to TRBJ1-2; D remains ambiguous. CDR3 length: 14 amino acids. The germline V and J ends were trimmed by 5 bases and 1 base, with 11 bases remaining between them. Germline V gives CDR1 SEHNR, CDR2 FQNEAQ (reference sequence). CDR3 region: CASSDTGYNYGYTF. In nucleotides, the CDR3 is TGTGCCAGCAGCGATACGGGGTATAACTATGGCTACACCTTC.